This record looks at one T cell receptor beta chain sequence and its context. This entry belongs to a study of T cell responses to AZD1222 COVID-19 vaccine. Germline CDR1 is GTSNPN and CDR2 is SVGIG (reference sequence). The CDR3 contains 13 residues. V dropped 7 bases and J dropped 8; count of bases not matched to a gene: 7. Repertoires were generated with immunoSEQ multiplex PCR, while TCRdb's copy carries only in-frame clones and drops some. There are over 95,000 clones in the sample; about 86% occur only once, and roughly an eighth lies in the top ten. This TCR was sampled from an adult in good health. The source material was peripheral blood, sampled on day 0 of AZD1222 vaccination. The chain links TRBV30 to TRBJ2-1; 11 nucleotides line up with TRBD2. The CDR3 DNA follows: TGTGCCTTGGGGACTAGCGGAAAGCATGAGCAGTTCTTC. Translation gives CALGTSGKHEQFF.